The 3 T cell receptor beta chains given below trace back to one sample, sequenced in a study of blood T cell repertoires in COVID-19. TCRdb keeps only in-frame clones here, not all; method: immunoSEQ multiplex PCR. The sample lists 70,000 to 100,000 clones, more than 70% occurring once. The sequenced material came from peripheral blood. The receptors shown here come from a woman of 80 years or more with acute or convalescent COVID-19.

The chain is built from TRBV6-1 and TRBJ1-6; a weak D match, TRBD1 (5 bases). This CDR3 is 15 amino acids long. CDR1 MNHNS and CDR2 SASEGT come from the germline V gene. Trimming removed 3 bases at V and 10 bases at J, with 16 bases between. The CDR3 is CASSEVVQGNSPLHF. The CDR3 DNA reads as TGTGCCAGCAGTGAGGTTGTCCAGGGAAACTCACCCCTCCACTTT.

V gene TRBV3-1 (or the pseudogene TRBV3-2) combines with J gene TRBJ2-3; TRBD2 agrees at 7 bases. V trimming: 0 bases; J trimming: 5 bases; junction bases outside the gene matches: 5. Germline assignment: CDR1 LGHDT and CDR2 YNNKEL (reference sequence). The CDR3 runs to 15 residues. The CDR3 reads CASSQDLREGDTQYF. CDR3 nucleotides: TGTGCCAGCAGCCAAGATCTGAGGGAGGGAGATACGCAGTATTTT.

The CDR3 here is CASSYRVSGNTIYF. The CDR3 coding sequence is TGTGCCAGCAGCTACAGAGTATCTGGAAACACCATATATTTT. The V and J genes are TRBV3-1 (or the pseudogene TRBV3-2) and TRBJ1-3; D ambiguous. Trimming took 5 bases from V and 1 from J, leaving 9 bases between them. Germline assignment: CDR1 LGHDT and CDR2 YNNKEL (reference sequence). This CDR3 region has 14 residues.